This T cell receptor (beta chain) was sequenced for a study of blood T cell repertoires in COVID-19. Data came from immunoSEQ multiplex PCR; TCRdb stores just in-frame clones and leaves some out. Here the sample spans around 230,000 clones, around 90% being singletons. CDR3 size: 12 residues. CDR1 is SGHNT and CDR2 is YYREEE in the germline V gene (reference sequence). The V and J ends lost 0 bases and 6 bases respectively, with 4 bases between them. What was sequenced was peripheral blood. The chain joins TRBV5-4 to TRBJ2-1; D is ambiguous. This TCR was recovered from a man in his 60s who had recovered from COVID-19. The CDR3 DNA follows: TGTGCCAGCAGCTTGGCTATCAATGAGCAGTTCTTC. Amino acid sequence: CASSLAINEQFF.